This T cell receptor beta chain was captured by sequencing in a study of neurological immune-mediated disorders. Study-wide results and caveats: One related-CDR3 cluster, identified by phylogenetic grouping, held the repertoires of 18 of 34 multiple sclerosis patients and was a possible signature.

The table lists this clonotype with a few counts. Antigen: not known. With V trimmed by 4 bases and J by 4 bases, 9 bases remained unmatched. This CDR3 has 16 residues. From germline, CDR1 is SGHTA and CDR2 FQGNSA. In TCRdb, the 5' RACE reads were re-called with MiXCR into one record per CDR3 protein. The sample lists 65,000 to 75,000 distinct CDR3 sequences, 4.5% to 5.5% occurring once. Sequencing was done on a sample of PBMCs. The chain uses TRBV7-2 and TRBJ2-5; 10 bases agree with TRBD2. The clonotype comes from a woman between 65 and 79 years old with multiple sclerosis. The DNA of the CDR3 is TGTGCCAGCAGCTCACCCGGGACTAGCGAAAGAGAGACCCAGTACTTC. It translates to CASSSPGTSERETQYF.